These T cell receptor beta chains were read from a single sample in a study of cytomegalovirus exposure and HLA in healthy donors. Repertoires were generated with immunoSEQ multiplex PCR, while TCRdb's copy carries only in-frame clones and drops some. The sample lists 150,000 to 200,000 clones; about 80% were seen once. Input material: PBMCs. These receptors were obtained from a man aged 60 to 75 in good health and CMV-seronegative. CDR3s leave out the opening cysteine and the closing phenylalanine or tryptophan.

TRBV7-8,ASSFSSAGGVGTQY
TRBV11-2,ASSLIPGGTYEQY
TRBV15,ATSRSGNTEAF
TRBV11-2,ASSVVARGLGEQY
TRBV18,ASSPQQGTYGYT
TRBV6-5,ASSYLSMNTEAF
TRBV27,ASSLTGGGNTEAF
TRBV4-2,ASSQDQQTGGGYT
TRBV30,AWIFGTGGFRDTQY
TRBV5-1,ASSLELASTDTQY
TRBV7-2,ASSPLWPGEQY
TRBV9,ASSVQGGKEPQH
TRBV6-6,ASSRGSRQY
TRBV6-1,ASSGIGGGTQY
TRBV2,ASRTVGYT
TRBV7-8,ASSSSRGQGGYT
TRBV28,ASRSGGLYGYT
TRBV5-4,ASSLDPLSQETQY
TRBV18,ASSSTGENSPLH
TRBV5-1,ASSLDSRYGYT
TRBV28,ATRSSSYEQY
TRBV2,ASSDLRTRGYP
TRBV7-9,ASSLDARGNEYEQY
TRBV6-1,ASTGGQVTTGELF